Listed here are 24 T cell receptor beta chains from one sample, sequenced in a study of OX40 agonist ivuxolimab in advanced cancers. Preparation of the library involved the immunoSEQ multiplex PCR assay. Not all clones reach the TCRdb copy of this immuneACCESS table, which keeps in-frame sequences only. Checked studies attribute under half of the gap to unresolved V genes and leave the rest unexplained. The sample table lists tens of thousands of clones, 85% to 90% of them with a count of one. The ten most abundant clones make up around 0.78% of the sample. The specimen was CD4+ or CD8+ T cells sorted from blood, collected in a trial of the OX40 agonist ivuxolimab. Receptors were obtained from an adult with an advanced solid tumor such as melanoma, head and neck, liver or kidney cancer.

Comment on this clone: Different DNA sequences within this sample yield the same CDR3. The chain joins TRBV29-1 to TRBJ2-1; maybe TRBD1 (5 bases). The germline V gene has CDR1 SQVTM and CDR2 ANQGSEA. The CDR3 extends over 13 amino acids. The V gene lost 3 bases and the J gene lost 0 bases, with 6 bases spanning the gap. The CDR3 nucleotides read TGCAGCGTTGACAGGGCCTCCTACAATGAGCAGTTCTTC. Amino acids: CSVDRASYNEQFF.

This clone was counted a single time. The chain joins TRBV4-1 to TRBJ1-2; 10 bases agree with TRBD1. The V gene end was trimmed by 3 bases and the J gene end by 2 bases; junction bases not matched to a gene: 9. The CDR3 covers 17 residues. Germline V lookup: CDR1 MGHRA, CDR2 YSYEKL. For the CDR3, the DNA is TGCGCCAGCAGCCAGTTCCGGGACAGGGGCCAGAACTATGGCTACACCTTC. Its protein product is CASSQFRDRGQNYGYTF.

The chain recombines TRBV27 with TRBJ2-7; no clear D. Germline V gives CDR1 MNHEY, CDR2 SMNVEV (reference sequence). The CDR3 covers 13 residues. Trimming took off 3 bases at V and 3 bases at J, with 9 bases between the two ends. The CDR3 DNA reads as TGTGCCAGCAGTTTCGAGCCTAACTACGAGCAGTACTTC. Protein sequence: CASSFEPNYEQYF.

CDR3 sequence (DNA): TGTGCCACCCGATCGGGGGGGGGCTCCTACAATGAGCAGTTCTTC. Its translation: CATRSGGGSYNEQFF. The chain combines TRBV15 with TRBJ2-1; 8 bases align to TRBD2. The trim removed 8 bases at V and 0 bases at J, leaving 6 bases unmatched. The CDR3 loop spans 15 amino acids. Germline CDR1 reads LNHNV; CDR2 reads YYDKDF (reference sequence).

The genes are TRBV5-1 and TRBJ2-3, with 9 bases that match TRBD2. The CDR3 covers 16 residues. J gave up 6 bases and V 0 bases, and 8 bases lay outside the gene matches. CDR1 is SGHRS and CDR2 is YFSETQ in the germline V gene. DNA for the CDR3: TGCGCCAGCAGCTTGGAAGCGGGAGGTCTATCGGATACGCAGTATTTT. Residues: CASSLEAGGLSDTQYF. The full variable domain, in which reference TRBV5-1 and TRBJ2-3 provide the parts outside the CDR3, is KAGVTQTPRYLIKTRGQQVTLSCSPISGHRSVSWYQQTPGQGLQFLFEYFSETQRNKGNFPGRFSGRQFSNSRSEMNVSTLELGDSALYLCASSLEAGGLSDTQYFGPGTRLTVL.

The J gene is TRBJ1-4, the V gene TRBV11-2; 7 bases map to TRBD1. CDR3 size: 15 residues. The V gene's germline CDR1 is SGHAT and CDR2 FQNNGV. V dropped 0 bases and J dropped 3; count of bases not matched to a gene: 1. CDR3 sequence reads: CASSLEGQPNEKLFF. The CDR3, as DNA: TGTGCCAGCAGCTTAGAGGGACAGCCTAATGAAAAACTGTTTTTT.

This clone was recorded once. The CDR3 here is CASSSVSASSYEQYF. DNA of the CDR3: TGTGCCAGCAGTTCTGTTAGCGCAAGCTCCTACGAGCAGTACTTC. J is TRBJ2-7 and V is TRBV27; perhaps TRBD2 as D (5 bases). The CDR3 extends over 15 amino acids. Germline V gene data show CDR1 as MNHEY and CDR2 as SMNVEV (reference sequence). Trimming took 4 bases from V and 0 from J, leaving 13 bases between them.

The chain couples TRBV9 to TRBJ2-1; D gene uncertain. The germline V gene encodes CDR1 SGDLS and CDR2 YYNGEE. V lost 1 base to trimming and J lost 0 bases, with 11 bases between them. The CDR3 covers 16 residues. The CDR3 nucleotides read TGTGCCAGCAGCGTAACTCCAGAAGTCTCCTACAATGAGCAGTTCTTC. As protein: CASSVTPEVSYNEQFF.

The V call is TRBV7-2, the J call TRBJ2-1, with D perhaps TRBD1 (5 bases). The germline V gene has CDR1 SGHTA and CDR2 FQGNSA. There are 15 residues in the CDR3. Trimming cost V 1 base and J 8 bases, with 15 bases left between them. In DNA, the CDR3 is TGTGCCAGCAGCTTAGAAGGTTCCAGGGCTGATGAGCAGTTCTTC. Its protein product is CASSLEGSRADEQFF. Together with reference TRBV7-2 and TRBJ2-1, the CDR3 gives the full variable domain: GAGVSQSPSNKVTEKGKDVELRCDPISGHTALYWYRQSLGQGLEFLIYFQGNSAPDKSGLPSDRFSAERTGGSVSTLTIQRTQQEDSAVYLCASSLEGSRADEQFFGPGTRLTVL.

The CDR3 loop reads CASSRVDNEQFF. The CDR3 nucleotides read TGTGCCAGCTCACGGGTCGACAATGAGCAGTTCTTC. The J gene is TRBJ2-1, the V gene TRBV18; D unresolved. CDR3 length equals 12 residues. Germline values: CDR1 KGHSH, CDR2 LQKENI. V was shortened by 4 bases and J by 5 bases, with 6 bases between the two germline ends. The whole variable domain, filled in from reference TRBV18 and TRBJ2-1, reads NAGVMQNPRHLVRRRGQEARLRCSPMKGHSHVYWYRQLPEEGLKFMVYLQKENIIDESGMPKERFSAEFPKEGPSILRIQQVVRGDSAAYFCASSRVDNEQFFGPGTRLTVL.

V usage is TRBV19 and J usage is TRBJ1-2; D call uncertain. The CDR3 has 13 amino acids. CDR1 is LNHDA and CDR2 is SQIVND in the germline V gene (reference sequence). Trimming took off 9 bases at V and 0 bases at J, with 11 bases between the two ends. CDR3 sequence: CASTDGANYGYTF. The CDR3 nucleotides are TGTGCCAGCACGGACGGGGCTAACTATGGCTACACCTTC.

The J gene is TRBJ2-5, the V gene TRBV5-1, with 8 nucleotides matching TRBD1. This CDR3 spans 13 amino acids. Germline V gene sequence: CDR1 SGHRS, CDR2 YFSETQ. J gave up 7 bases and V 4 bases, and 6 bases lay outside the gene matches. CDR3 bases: TGCGCCAGCAGCATCGGACAGGGTTGGACCCAGTACTTC. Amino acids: CASSIGQGWTQYF.

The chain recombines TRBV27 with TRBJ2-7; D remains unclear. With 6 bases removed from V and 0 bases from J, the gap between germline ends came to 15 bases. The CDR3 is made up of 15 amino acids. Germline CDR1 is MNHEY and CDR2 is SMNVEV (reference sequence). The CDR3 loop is CASSSLSDHSYEQYF. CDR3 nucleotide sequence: TGTGCCAGCAGCTCGTTATCCGACCACTCCTACGAGCAGTACTTC.

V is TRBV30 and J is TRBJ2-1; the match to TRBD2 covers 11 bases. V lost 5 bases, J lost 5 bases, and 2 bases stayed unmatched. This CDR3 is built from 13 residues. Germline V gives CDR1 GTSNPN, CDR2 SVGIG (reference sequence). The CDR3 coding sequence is TGTGCCTGGGAGACTAGCGGGAACAATGAGCAGTTCTTC. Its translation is CAWETSGNNEQFF.

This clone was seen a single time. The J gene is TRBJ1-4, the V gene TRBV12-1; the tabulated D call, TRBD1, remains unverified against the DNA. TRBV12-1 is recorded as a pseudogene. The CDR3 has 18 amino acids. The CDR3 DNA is TGTGCCAGCAGGGGACAGGGTAAGGAGGAAGCGACTAATGAAAAACTGTTTTTT. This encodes CASRGQGKEEATNEKLFF.

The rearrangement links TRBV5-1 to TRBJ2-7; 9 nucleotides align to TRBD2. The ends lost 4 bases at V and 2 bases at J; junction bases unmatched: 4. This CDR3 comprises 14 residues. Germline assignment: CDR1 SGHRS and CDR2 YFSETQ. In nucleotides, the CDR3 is TGCGCCAGCAGCCGGACTAGCGAGACCTACGAGCAGTACTTC. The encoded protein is CASSRTSETYEQYF. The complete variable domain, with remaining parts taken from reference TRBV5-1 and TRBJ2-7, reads KAGVTQTPRYLIKTRGQQVTLSCSPISGHRSVSWYQQTPGQGLQFLFEYFSETQRNKGNFPGRFSGRQFSNSRSEMNVSTLELGDSALYLCASSRTSETYEQYFGPGTRLTVT.

The DNA of the CDR3 is TGTGCCACCAGCAGAGGTACAGAAGAGACCCAGTACTTC. The encoded protein is CATSRGTEETQYF. V and J are TRBV15 and TRBJ2-5; no reliable D call. The CDR3 has 13 residues. Deletions cut 1 base from V and 3 bases from J, with 6 bases between. CDR1 is LNHNV, CDR2 YYDKDF, per germline (reference sequence).

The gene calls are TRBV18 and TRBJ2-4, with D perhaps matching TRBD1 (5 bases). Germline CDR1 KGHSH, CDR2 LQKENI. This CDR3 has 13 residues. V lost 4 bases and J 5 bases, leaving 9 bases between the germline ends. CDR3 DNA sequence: TGTGCCAGCTCACTAGACAGTGAAAACATTCAGTACTTC. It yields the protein CASSLDSENIQYF.

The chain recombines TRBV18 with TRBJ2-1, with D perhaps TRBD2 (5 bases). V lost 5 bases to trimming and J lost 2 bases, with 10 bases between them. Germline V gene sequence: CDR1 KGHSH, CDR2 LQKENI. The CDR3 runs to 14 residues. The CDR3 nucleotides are TGTGCCAGCTCAGTGACTAACCCCTACAATGAGCAGTTCTTC. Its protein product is CASSVTNPYNEQFF.

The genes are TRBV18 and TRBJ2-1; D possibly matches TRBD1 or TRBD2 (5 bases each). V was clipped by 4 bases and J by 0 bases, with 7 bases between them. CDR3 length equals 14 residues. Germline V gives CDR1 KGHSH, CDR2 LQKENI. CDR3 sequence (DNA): TGTGCCAGCTCACATGGGGGCTCCTACAATGAGCAGTTCTTC. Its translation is CASSHGGSYNEQFF.

CDR3 sequence: CAIGDRASTDTQYF. The CDR3 nucleotides are TGTGCCATTGGCGACAGGGCCAGCACAGATACGCAGTATTTT. The chain recombines TRBV10-3 with TRBJ2-3; 7 bases map to TRBD1. CDR3 length equals 14 residues. Germline trimming cut 9 bases from V and 0 bases from J; bases unmatched to any gene: 6. Germline V gives CDR1 ENHRY, CDR2 SYGVKD.

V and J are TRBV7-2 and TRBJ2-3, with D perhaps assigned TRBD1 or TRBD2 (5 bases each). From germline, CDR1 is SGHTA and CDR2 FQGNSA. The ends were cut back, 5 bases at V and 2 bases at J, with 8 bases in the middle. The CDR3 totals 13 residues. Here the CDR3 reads CASSPGATDTQYF. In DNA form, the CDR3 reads TGTGCCAGCAGCCCCGGGGCCACAGATACGCAGTATTTT.

This CDR3 reads CASSPGSGAQETQYF. Here the CDR3 DNA reads TGTGCCAGCTCACCTGGATCGGGGGCCCAAGAGACCCAGTACTTC. This chain connects TRBV18 to TRBJ2-5; D is possibly TRBD1 or TRBD2 (6 bases each). The CDR3 loop spans 15 amino acids. Looked up from germline, CDR1 is KGHSH and CDR2 is LQKENI. Trimming stripped 3 bases from V and 1 base from J, with 12 bases between. Full variable domain (outside the CDR3, taken from reference TRBV18 and TRBJ2-5): NAGVMQNPRHLVRRRGQEARLRCSPMKGHSHVYWYRQLPEEGLKFMVYLQKENIIDESGMPKERFSAEFPKEGPSILRIQQVVRGDSAAYFCASSPGSGAQETQYFGPGTRLLVL.

The DNA for the CDR3 is TGTGCCAGCAGTAGGGACAGGGGGCGGAACACTGAAGCTTTCTTT. It is translated as CASSRDRGRNTEAFF. The V call is TRBV2, the J call TRBJ1-1, with 12 bases fitting TRBD1. The CDR3 consists of 15 residues. V shed 5 bases, J shed 1 base, and the junction held 2 bases outside the gene matches. Per the germline V gene, CDR1 is SNHLY and CDR2 is FYNNEI.